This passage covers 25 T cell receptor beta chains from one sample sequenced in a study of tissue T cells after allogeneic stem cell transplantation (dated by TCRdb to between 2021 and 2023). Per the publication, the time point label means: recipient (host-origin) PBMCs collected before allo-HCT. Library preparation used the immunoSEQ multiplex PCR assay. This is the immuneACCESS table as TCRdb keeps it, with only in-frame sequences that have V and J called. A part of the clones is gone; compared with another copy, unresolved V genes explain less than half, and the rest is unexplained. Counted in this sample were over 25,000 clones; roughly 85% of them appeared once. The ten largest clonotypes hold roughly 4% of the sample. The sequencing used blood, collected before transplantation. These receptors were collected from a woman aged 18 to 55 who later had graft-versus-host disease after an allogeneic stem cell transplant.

In DNA form, the CDR3 reads TGTGCCAGCAGCCAGGACGGTGGCTCTATGAACTATGGCTACACCTTC. Its translation: CASSQDGGSMNYGYTF. The chain combines TRBV7-3 with TRBJ1-2; D uncertain. Germline V gene lookup returns CDR1 SGHTA and CDR2 FQGTGA. Trimming left V 5 bases short and J 2 bases short, with 18 bases between. The CDR3 is 16 residues long.

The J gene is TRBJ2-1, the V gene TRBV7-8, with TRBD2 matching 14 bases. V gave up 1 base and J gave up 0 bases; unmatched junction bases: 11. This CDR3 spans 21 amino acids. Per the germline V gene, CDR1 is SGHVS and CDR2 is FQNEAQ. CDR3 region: CASSLDASGLAGDSSYNEQFF. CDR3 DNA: TGTGCCAGCAGCTTAGATGCGTCGGGACTAGCGGGGGACAGCTCCTACAATGAGCAGTTCTTC.

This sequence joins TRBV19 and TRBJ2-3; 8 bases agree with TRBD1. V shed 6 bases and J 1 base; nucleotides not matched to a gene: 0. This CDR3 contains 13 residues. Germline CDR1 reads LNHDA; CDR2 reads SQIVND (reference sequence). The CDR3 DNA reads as TGTGCCAGTAGGACAGGGGGCACAGATACGCAGTATTTT. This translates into CASRTGGTDTQYF.

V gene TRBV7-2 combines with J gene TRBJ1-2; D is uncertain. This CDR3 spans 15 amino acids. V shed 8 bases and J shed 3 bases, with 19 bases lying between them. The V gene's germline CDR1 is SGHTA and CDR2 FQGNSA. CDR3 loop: CASGRITVTDYGYTF. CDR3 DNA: TGTGCCAGCGGCCGGATTACAGTGACGGACTATGGCTACACCTTC.

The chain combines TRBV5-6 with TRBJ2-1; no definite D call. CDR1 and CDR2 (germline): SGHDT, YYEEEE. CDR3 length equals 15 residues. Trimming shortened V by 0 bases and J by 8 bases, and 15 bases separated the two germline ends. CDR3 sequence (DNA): TGTGCCAGCAGCTTGGGTTCTACCGAGGTCGATGAGCAGTTCTTC. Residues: CASSLGSTEVDEQFF.

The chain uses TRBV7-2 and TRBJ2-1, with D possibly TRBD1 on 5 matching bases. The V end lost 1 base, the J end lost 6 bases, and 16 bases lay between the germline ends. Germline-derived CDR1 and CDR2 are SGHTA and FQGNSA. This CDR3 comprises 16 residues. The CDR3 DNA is TGTGCCAGCAGCTTAGTCCCGGCGCAGGGTCCCAATGAGCAGTTCTTC. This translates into CASSLVPAQGPNEQFF.

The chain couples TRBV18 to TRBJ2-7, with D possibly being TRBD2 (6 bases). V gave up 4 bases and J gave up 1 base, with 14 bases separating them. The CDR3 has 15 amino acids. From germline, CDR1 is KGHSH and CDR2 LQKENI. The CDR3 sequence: CASSRTGTSSYEQYF. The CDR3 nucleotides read TGTGCCAGCTCACGTACCGGGACTTCTTCCTACGAGCAGTACTTC.

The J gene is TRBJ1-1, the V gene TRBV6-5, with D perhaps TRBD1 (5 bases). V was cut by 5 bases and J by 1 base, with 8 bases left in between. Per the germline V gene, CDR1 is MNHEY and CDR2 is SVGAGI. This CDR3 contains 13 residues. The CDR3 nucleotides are TGTGCCAGCAGTCGACAGCGGAACACTGAAGCTTTCTTT. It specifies CASSRQRNTEAFF.

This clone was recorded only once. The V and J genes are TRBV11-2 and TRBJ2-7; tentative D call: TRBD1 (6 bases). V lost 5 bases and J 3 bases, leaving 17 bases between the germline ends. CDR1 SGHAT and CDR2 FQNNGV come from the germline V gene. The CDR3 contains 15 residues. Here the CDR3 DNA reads TGTGCCAGCAGCCGAGACAGGAGTCAGGTCTACGAGCAGTACTTC. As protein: CASSRDRSQVYEQYF.

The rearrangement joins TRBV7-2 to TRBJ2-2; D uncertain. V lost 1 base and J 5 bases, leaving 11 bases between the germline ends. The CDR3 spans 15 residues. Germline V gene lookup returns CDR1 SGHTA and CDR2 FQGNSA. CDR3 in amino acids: CASSLGTWGTGELFF. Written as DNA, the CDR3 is TGTGCCAGCAGCTTAGGGACCTGGGGAACCGGGGAGCTGTTTTTT.

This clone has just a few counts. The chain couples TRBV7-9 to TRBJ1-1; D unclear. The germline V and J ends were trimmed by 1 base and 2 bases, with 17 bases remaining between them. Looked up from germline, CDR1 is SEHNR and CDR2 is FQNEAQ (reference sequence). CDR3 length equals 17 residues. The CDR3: CASSLVSGQAANTEAFF. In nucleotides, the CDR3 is TGTGCCAGCAGCTTAGTATCCGGGCAGGCCGCTAACACTGAAGCTTTCTTT.

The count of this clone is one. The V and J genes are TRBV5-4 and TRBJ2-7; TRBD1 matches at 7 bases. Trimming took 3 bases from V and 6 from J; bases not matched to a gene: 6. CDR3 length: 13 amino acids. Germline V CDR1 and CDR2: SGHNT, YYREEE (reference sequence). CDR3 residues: CASSSSGTVEQYF. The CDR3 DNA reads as TGTGCCAGCAGCTCTTCCGGGACAGTCGAGCAGTACTTC. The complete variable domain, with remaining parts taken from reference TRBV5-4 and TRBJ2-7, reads ETGVTQSPTHLIKTRGQQVTLRCSSQSGHNTVSWYQQALGQGPQFIFQYYREEENGRGNFPPRFSGLQFPNYSSELNVNALELDDSALYLCASSSSGTVEQYFGPGTRLTVT.

CDR3 sequence: CASSSRVYTEAFF. CDR3 nucleotides: TGTGCCAGCAGCTCCAGGGTATACACTGAAGCTTTCTTT. The chain is built from TRBV5-4 and TRBJ1-1, with D possibly being TRBD1 (5 bases). V was pared by 3 bases and J by 3 bases, with 9 bases between. Per the germline V gene, CDR1 is SGHNT and CDR2 is YYREEE (reference sequence). The CDR3 length is 13 residues.

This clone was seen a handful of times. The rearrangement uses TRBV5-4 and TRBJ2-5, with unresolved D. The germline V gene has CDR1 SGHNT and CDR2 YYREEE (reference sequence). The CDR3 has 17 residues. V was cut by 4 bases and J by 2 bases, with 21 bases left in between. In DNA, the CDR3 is TGTGCCAGCAGCCACTTCGGTACGCCGGGCGAACAAGAGACCCAGTACTTC. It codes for CASSHFGTPGEQETQYF.

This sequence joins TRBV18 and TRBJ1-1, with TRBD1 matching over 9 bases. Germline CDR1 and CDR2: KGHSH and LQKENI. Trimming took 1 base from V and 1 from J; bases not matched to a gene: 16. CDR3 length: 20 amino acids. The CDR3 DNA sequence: TGTGCCAGCTCACCACATACACTGAAGCGAACAGGGGGCCGGAACACTGAAGCTTTCTTT. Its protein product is CASSPHTLKRTGGRNTEAFF.

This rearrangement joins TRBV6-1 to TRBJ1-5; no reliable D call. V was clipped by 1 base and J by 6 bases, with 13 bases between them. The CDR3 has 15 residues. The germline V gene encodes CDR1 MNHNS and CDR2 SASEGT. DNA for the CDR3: TGTGCCAGCAGTGAAGGAGGGTTCTGGGGTCAGCCCCAGCATTTT. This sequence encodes CASSEGGFWGQPQHF.

CDR3 residues: CATSRNAGLVYEQYF. DNA for the CDR3: TGTGCCACCAGCAGAAACGCGGGACTAGTCTACGAGCAGTACTTC. The V and J genes are TRBV15 and TRBJ2-7; 8 bases align to TRBD2. Per the germline V gene, CDR1 is LNHNV and CDR2 is YYDKDF (reference sequence). Losses at the gene ends were 2 bases for V and 3 bases for J; bases not matched to a gene: 6. The CDR3 is made up of 15 amino acids.

The CDR3: CASSPDRGLTDTQYF. CDR3 nucleotide sequence: TGTGCCAGCAGCCCGGACAGGGGCCTCACAGATACGCAGTATTTT. This chain links TRBV7-2 with TRBJ2-3, with 9 bases identical to TRBD1. Germline assignment: CDR1 SGHTA and CDR2 FQGNSA. The V segment lost 5 bases and the J segment 2 bases; nucleotides outside the gene matches: 5. The CDR3 has 15 amino acids.

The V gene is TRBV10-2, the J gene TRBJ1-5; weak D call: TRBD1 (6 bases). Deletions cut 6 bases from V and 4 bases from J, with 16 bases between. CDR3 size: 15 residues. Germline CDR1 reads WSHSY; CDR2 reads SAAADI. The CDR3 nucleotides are TGCGCCAGCAGAGCCGGGACACTAAAAAATCAGCCCCAGCATTTT. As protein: CASRAGTLKNQPQHF.

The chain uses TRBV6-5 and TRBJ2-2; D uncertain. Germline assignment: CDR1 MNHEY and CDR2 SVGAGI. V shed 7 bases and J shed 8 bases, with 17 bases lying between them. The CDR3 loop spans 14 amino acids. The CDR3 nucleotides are TGTGCCAGCAATACTGCAGGCCTTGGGGGGGAGCTGTTTTTT. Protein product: CASNTAGLGGELFF.

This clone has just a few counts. CDR3 nucleotides: TGTGCCAGCAGTTACTCCCGGGACAAGCGGAACACCGGGGAGCTGTTTTTT. The encoded protein is CASSYSRDKRNTGELFF. This chain joins TRBV6-2 or TRBV6-3 and TRBJ2-2; D might be TRBD1 (6 bases). Germline loops: CDR1 MNHEY, CDR2 SVGEGT. The CDR3 has 17 amino acids. Trimming removed 0 bases at V and 1 base at J, with 12 bases between.

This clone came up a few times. The CDR3 DNA reads as TGCGCCAGCAGCCGATCCGGGACTAGCCGAAATGAGCAGTTCTTC. This encodes CASSRSGTSRNEQFF. V is TRBV5-1 and J is TRBJ2-1, with TRBD2 matching 9 bases. V lost 4 bases and J lost 7; bases outside the gene matches: 9. The CDR3 is 15 amino acids. The germline V gene encodes CDR1 SGHRS and CDR2 YFSETQ.

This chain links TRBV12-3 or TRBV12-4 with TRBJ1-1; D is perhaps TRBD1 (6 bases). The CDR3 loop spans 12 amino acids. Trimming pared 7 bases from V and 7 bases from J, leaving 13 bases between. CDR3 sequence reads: CASTVTGIEAFF. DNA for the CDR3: TGTGCCAGCACCGTGACAGGTATTGAAGCTTTCTTT.

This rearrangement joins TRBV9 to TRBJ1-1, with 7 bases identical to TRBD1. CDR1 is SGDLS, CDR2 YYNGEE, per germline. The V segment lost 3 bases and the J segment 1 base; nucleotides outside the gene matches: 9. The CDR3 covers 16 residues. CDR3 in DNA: TGTGCCAGCAGCGCAAGGGACAGTACTAAGAACACTGAAGCTTTCTTT. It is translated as CASSARDSTKNTEAFF.

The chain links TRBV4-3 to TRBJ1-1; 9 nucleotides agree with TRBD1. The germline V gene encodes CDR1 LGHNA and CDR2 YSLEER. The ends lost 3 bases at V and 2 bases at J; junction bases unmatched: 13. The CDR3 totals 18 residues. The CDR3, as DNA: TGCGCCAGCAGCCACAGGGATTGGGACAGGGAAAGAAACACTGAAGCTTTCTTT. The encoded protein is CASSHRDWDRERNTEAFF.